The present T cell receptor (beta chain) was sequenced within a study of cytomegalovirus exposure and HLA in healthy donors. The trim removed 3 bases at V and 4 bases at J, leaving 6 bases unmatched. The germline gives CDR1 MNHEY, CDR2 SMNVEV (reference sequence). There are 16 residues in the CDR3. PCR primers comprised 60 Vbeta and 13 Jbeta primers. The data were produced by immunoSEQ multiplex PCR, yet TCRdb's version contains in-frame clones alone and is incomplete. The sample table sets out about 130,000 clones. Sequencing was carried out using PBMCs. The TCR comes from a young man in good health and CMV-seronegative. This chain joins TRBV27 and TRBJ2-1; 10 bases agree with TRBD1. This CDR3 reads CASSFPGTGVYNEQFF. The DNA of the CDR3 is TGTGCCAGCAGTTTTCCCGGGACAGGGGTGTACAATGAGCAGTTCTTC.